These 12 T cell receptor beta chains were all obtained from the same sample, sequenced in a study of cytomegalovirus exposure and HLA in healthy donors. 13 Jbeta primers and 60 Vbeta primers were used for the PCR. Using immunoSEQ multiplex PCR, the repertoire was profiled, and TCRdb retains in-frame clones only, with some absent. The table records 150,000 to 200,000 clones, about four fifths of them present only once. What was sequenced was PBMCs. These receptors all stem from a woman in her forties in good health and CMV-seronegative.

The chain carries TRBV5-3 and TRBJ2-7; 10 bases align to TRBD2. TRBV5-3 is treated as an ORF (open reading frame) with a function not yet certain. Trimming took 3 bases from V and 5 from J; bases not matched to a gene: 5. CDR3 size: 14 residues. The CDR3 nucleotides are TGTGCCAGAAGCTCTAGCGGGAGTATAAACGAGCAGTACGTC. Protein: CARSSSGSINEQYV.

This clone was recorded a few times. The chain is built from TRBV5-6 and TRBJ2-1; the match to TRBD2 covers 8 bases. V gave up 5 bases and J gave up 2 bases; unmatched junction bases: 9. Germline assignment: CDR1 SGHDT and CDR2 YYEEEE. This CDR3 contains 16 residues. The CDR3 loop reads CASSQNGGVAYNEQFF. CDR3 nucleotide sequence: TGTGCCAGCAGTCAAAACGGGGGGGTAGCCTACAATGAGCAGTTCTTC.

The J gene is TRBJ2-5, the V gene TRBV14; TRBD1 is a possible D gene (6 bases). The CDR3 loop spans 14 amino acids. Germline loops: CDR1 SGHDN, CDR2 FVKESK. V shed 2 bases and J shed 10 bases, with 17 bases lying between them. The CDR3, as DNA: TGTGCCAGCAGCCAAAGGCTACAGGGTGGAGTCCAGTACTTC. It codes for CASSQRLQGGVQYF.

CDR3 residues: CASKREARTGELFF. CDR3 in DNA: TGTGCCAGCAAGCGGGAGGCCCGGACCGGGGAGCTGTTTTTT. This chain connects TRBV6-1 to TRBJ2-2; 9 bases map to TRBD2. V gave up 7 bases and J gave up 5 bases; unmatched junction bases: 5. Germline lookup yields CDR1 MNHNS and CDR2 SASEGT. The CDR3 is 14 residues long.

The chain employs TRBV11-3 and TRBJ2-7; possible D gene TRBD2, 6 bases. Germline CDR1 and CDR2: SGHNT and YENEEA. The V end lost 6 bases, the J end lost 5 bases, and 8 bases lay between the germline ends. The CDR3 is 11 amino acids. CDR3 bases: TGTGCCAGCAGTGGCGGGGACGAGCAGTACTTC. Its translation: CASSGGDEQYF.

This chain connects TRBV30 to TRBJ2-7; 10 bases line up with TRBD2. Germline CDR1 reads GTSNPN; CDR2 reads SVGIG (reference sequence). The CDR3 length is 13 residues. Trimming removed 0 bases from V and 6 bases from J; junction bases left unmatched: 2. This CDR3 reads CAWSVLAGAEQYV. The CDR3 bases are TGTGCCTGGAGTGTCCTAGCGGGAGCCGAGCAGTACGTC.

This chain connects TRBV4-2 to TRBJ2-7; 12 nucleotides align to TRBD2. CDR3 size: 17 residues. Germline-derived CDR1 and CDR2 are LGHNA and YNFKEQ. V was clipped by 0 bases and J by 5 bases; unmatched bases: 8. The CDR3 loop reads CASSQEASGRAGNEQYF. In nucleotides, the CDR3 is TGTGCCAGCAGCCAAGAGGCTAGCGGGAGGGCCGGCAACGAGCAGTACTTC.

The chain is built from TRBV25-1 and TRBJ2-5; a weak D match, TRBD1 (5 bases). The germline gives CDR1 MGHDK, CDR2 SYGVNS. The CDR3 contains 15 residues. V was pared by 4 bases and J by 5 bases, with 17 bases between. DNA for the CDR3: TGTGCCAGCAGTGCGTCGACAGACCGCTGGGAGACCCAGTACTTC. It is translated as CASSASTDRWETQYF.

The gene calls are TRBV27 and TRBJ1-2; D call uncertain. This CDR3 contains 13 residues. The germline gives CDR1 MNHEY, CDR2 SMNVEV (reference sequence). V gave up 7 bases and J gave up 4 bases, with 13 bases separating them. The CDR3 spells CASKLSAGYGYTF. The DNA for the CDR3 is TGTGCCAGCAAGCTAAGTGCTGGCTATGGCTACACCTTC.

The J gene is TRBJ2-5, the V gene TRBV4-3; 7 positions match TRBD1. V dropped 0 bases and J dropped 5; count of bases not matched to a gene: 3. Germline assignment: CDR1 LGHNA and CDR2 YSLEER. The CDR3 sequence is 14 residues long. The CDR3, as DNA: TGCGCCAGCAGCCAAGAGGTCAGGGGGGAGACCCAGTACTTC. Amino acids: CASSQEVRGETQYF.

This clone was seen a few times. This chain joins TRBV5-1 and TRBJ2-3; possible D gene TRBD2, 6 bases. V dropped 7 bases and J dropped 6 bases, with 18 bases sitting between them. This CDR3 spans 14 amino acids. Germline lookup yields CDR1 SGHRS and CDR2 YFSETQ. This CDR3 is CASSVASVPDTQYF. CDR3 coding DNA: TGCGCCAGCTCAGTAGCTAGCGTACCGGATACGCAGTATTTT.

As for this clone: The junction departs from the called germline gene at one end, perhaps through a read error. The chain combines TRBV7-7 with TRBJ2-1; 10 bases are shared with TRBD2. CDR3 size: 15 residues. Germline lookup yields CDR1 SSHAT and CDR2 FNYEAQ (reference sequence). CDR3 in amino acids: CASSLASGRDGEQFF. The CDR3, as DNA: TGTGCTAGCAGCTTAGCAAGCGGGAGGGACGGTGAGCAGTTCTTC.